This passage covers 4 T cell receptor beta chains from one sample sequenced in a study of blood T cell repertoires in COVID-19. Produced via immunoSEQ multiplex PCR; TCRdb's table is partial and in-frame only. The data show around 70,000 clones, about 90% seen once. The material sequenced was peripheral blood. The receptors shown here come from a human donor in a cohort sampled during active COVID-19.

This clone was found once. The chain has TRBV7-2 and TRBJ1-2; 9 bases match TRBD1. V trimming: 5 bases; J trimming: 8 bases; junction bases outside the gene matches: 9. This CDR3 region has 14 residues. Germline values: CDR1 SGHTA, CDR2 FQGNSA. The CDR3: CASSPRWDREGYTF. CDR3 sequence (DNA): TGTGCCAGCAGCCCCAGATGGGACAGGGAGGGCTACACCTTC.

This rearrangement joins TRBV6-2 or TRBV6-3 to TRBJ2-7; TRBD2 matches at 9 bases. The trim removed 6 bases at V and 3 bases at J, leaving 6 bases unmatched. The CDR3 sequence is 14 residues long. Germline V CDR1 and CDR2: MNHEY, SVGEGT. Here the CDR3 reads CASSPRGGVYEQYF. CDR3 in DNA: TGTGCCAGCAGCCCGCGGGGGGGAGTCTACGAGCAGTACTTC.

J is TRBJ2-5 and V is TRBV21-1; TRBD1, as called in the table, went unchecked against the DNA. TRBV21-1 corresponds to a pseudogene. The CDR3 has 13 residues. The CDR3 DNA reads as TGTGCCAGCCACTCGACAGGGGGCGAGACCCAGTACTTC. Translated: CASHSTGGETQYF.

The V call is TRBV30, the J call TRBJ2-6; D possibly corresponds to TRBD1 (5 bases). CDR1 is GTSNPN and CDR2 is SVGIG in the germline V gene (reference sequence). V dropped 1 base and J dropped 0 bases, with 13 bases sitting between them. The CDR3 consists of 17 residues. The CDR3 here is CAWSGLQGSSGANVLTF. For the CDR3, the DNA is TGTGCCTGGAGTGGATTGCAGGGAAGCTCTGGGGCCAACGTCCTGACTTTC.